A single sample gave rise to the 7 T cell receptor beta chains below, sequenced in a study of shared clonotypes between healthy human individuals. Repertoires were generated with immunoSEQ multiplex PCR, while TCRdb's copy carries only in-frame clones and drops some. The data show about 490,000 clones, about 80% seen once. Sample: PBMCs. Receptor source: a woman aged 40 to 49 in good health. Some clones in this sample may be carry-over from other donors' samples.

The chain combines TRBV28 with TRBJ1-2; a weak D match, TRBD1 (5 bases). CDR3 length: 14 amino acids. The germline CDR1 and CDR2 sequences are MDHEN and SYDVKM. Trimming took off 6 bases at V and 8 bases at J, with 19 bases between the two ends. The DNA of the CDR3 is TGTGCCAGCAGACCCGGGGGGGGGAAGCTCGGCTACACCTTC. It specifies CASRPGGGKLGYTF.

This clone was detected only once. The chain uses TRBV9 and TRBJ2-7; no clear D. V dropped 4 bases and J dropped 3 bases, with 20 bases sitting between them. The germline V gene encodes CDR1 SGDLS and CDR2 YYNGEE. This CDR3 has 16 residues. CDR3: CASSSYALDGIYEQYF. The CDR3 DNA is TGTGCCAGCAGCTCCTACGCCCTGGACGGAATCTACGAGCAGTACTTC. Full variable domain (remainder filled in from reference TRBV9 and TRBJ2-7): DSGVTQTPKHLITATGQRVTLRCSPRSGDLSVYWYQQSLDQGLQFLIQYYNGEERAKGNILERFSAQQFPDLHSELNLSSLELGDSALYFCASSSYALDGIYEQYFGPGTRLTVT.

This clone was seen only once. The CDR3 sequence is CASSLNRRSDEQYF. In DNA form, the CDR3 reads TGTGCCAGCAGCTTAAATCGGCGCTCGGACGAGCAGTACTTC. The chain recombines TRBV7-9 with TRBJ2-7; D gene ambiguous. The CDR3 spans 14 residues. The germline CDR1 and CDR2 sequences are SEHNR and FQNEAQ (reference sequence). Deletions cut 2 bases from V and 5 bases from J, with 13 bases between.

The V call is TRBV5-4, the J call TRBJ2-1, with unresolved D. The CDR3 sequence is 13 residues long. Per the germline V gene, CDR1 is SGHNT and CDR2 is YYREEE (reference sequence). V was trimmed by 2 bases and J by 7 bases, leaving 10 bases between them. The CDR3 loop is CASSFVERNEQFF. The DNA for the CDR3 is TGTGCCAGCAGCTTCGTAGAGAGGAATGAGCAGTTCTTC.

The rearrangement joins TRBV5-1 to TRBJ2-7, with 8 bases lining up with TRBD1. V gave up 4 bases and J gave up 1 base; unmatched junction bases: 7. This CDR3 has 15 residues. Germline CDR1 reads SGHRS; CDR2 reads YFSETQ. The CDR3 DNA sequence: TGCGCCAGCAGCCAAACAGGGGGTAGTTCCTACGAGCAGTACTTC. Its protein product is CASSQTGGSSYEQYF.

This rearrangement joins TRBV7-2 to TRBJ1-3; D is perhaps TRBD1 (5 bases). V was clipped by 0 bases and J by 2 bases, with 17 bases between them. This CDR3 is 18 amino acids long. Looked up from germline, CDR1 is SGHTA and CDR2 is FQGNSA. In DNA, the CDR3 is TGTGCCAGCAGCTTAGCCGGCACGGGGACGATCCCTGGAAACACCATATATTTT. This sequence encodes CASSLAGTGTIPGNTIYF.

This clone was seen once. Other nucleotide sequences from this sample produce the same CDR3. The CDR3 loop is CASSLLGSYNEQFF. The CDR3 nucleotides read TGTGCCAGCAGTTTGCTTGGGTCCTACAATGAGCAGTTCTTC. V gene TRBV28 combines with J gene TRBJ2-1, with D hard to call. V gave up 3 bases and J gave up 1 base, with 7 bases separating them. From germline, CDR1 is MDHEN and CDR2 SYDVKM. CDR3 length: 14 residues.